This paragraph reports one T cell receptor beta chain. Antigen: not known. The read terminates 3 residues ahead of where the CDR3 ends, so the germline J gene completes it. This sample stems from a study of T cell clonality in common variable immunodeficiency. Findings and limits, study-wide: Fewer TCRbeta clones were shared among CVID subjects than controls. Compared with healthy controls, CVID subjects showed increased TCRbeta clonality, mostly in about a third.

Donors gave about 5 to 8.5 ml heparinized peripheral whole blood. V was pared by 10 bases and J by 1 base, with 11 bases between. Germline CDR1 is LNHDA and CDR2 is SQIVND (reference sequence). The CDR3 sequence is 13 residues long. Clones were sequenced by immunoSEQ multiplex PCR, and TCRdb holds only the in-frame ones, with some missing. Sampling found 75,000 to 85,000 clones, none seen once. This receptor was taken from a person between 18 and 75 years old in good health. This sequence joins TRBV19 and TRBJ2-1, with D tentatively TRBD1 (6 bases). What was sequenced was peripheral blood mononuclear cells. The CDR3 bases that were read are TGTGCCACCGCGAGGGGGTCCTACAATGAG. Protein product: CATARGSYNE. The entire CDR3 protein is CATARGSYNEQFF. Supplemented by reference TRBV19 and TRBJ2-1, the full variable domain reads DGGITQSPKYLFRKEGQNVTLSCEQNLNHDAMYWYRQDPGQGLRLIYYSQIVNDFQKGDIAEGYSVSREKKESFPLTVTSAQKNPTAFYLCATARGSYNEQFFGPGTRLTVL.